The 18 T cell receptor beta chains below come from one sample, sequenced in a study of beta chain features in type 1 diabetes. The study's findings and limits: TCRB CDR3s from Type 1 diabetes patients were moderately but significantly shorter in all four CD4+ subsets.

These TCRs' antigens remain unknown. Expressed TCRB transcripts were sequenced, since all the RNA that had been isolated was reverse transcribed. Produced via immunoSEQ multiplex PCR; TCRdb's table is partial and in-frame only. Of approximately 250,000 clones in the sample, 9.5% to 13% were seen once. Sequenced input: naive CD4+ T cells from blood. The origin of the receptors is a man aged 30 to 39 with type 1 diabetes.

In this sample, this clone turned up a few times. V and J are TRBV5-4 and TRBJ2-5; TRBD2 might be the D (6 bases). The germline V gene has CDR1 SGHNT and CDR2 YYREEE (reference sequence). The CDR3 has 14 residues. The V end was cut by 5 bases, the J end by 2 bases, with 13 bases between. The DNA of the CDR3 is TGTGCCAGCAGTGTCGCGGCGGGACAAGAGACCCAGTACTTC. It encodes CASSVAAGQETQYF. Supplemented by reference TRBV5-4 and TRBJ2-5, the full variable domain reads ETGVTQSPTHLIKTRGQQVTLRCSSQSGHNTVSWYQQALGQGPQFIFQYYREEENGRGNFPPRFSGLQFPNYSSELNVNALELDDSALYLCASSVAAGQETQYFGPGTRLLVL.

This clone has only a few counts. The rearrangement uses TRBV11-1 and TRBJ1-1; a weak D match, TRBD1 (6 bases). Germline V gene lookup returns CDR1 SGHAT and CDR2 FQDESV (reference sequence). The CDR3 sequence is 14 residues long. The V end was cut by 3 bases, the J end by 5 bases, with 13 bases between. This chain's CDR3 is CASSFTGSGTEAFF. The CDR3 nucleotides read TGTGCCAGCAGCTTTACAGGGAGTGGGACTGAAGCTTTCTTT.

This clone has a handful of counts. This chain uses TRBV19 with TRBJ2-1; D is perhaps TRBD1 (6 bases). The CDR3 has 15 amino acids. Per the germline V gene, CDR1 is LNHDA and CDR2 is SQIVND (reference sequence). Trimming left V 3 bases short and J 6 bases short, with 15 bases between. The CDR3 is CASSINRETGNEQFF. The DNA for the CDR3 is TGTGCCAGTAGTATCAACAGGGAAACAGGCAATGAGCAGTTCTTC.

This clone has just a few counts. The chain combines TRBV7-2 with TRBJ2-7; D possibly corresponds to TRBD2 (6 bases). CDR3 length: 16 amino acids. Germline V gene sequence: CDR1 SGHTA, CDR2 FQGNSA. The ends were cut back, 1 base at V and 3 bases at J, with 16 bases in the middle. CDR3 nucleotides: TGTGCCAGCAGCTTAGGGTCGGGCGGGACCTACTACGAGCAGTACTTC. Its protein is CASSLGSGGTYYEQYF.

This clone occurred a few times. The chain combines TRBV9 with TRBJ2-5; 7 nucleotides align to TRBD2. J was trimmed by 1 base and V by 3 bases; bases with no gene match: 6. From germline, CDR1 is SGDLS and CDR2 YYNGEE. This CDR3 comprises 15 residues. The CDR3 loop is CASSASGIRQETQYF. The CDR3 nucleotides read TGTGCCAGCAGCGCAAGCGGGATTCGCCAAGAGACCCAGTACTTC. Full variable domain (rest looked up from reference TRBV9 and TRBJ2-5): DSGVTQTPKHLITATGQRVTLRCSPRSGDLSVYWYQQSLDQGLQFLIQYYNGEERAKGNILERFSAQQFPDLHSELNLSSLELGDSALYFCASSASGIRQETQYFGPGTRLLVL.

This clone was counted only a few times. The rearrangement joins TRBV30 to TRBJ1-1; D perhaps matches TRBD1 (5 bases). The CDR3 totals 10 residues. Looked up from germline, CDR1 is GTSNPN and CDR2 is SVGIG (reference sequence). V lost 3 bases to trimming and J lost 11 bases, with 10 bases between them. The CDR3 nucleotides are TGTGCCTGGAGGGGAGGGGTTGCTTTCTTT. It yields the protein CAWRGGVAFF.

This clone was counted only a few times. This rearrangement joins TRBV29-1 to TRBJ2-5; D uncertain. V was clipped by 7 bases and J by 5 bases, with 17 bases between them. CDR3 length equals 13 residues. Germline lookup yields CDR1 SQVTM and CDR2 ANQGSEA. CDR3 residues: CSAPMGLAETQYF. CDR3 DNA: TGCAGCGCACCAATGGGCCTCGCGGAGACCCAGTACTTC.

This clone appeared a few times. J is TRBJ1-2 and V is TRBV7-2; no clear D. V lost 5 bases and J 6 bases, leaving 19 bases between the germline ends. Looked up from germline, CDR1 is SGHTA and CDR2 is FQGNSA. CDR3 length: 15 amino acids. CDR3 bases: TGTGCCAGCAGCCACCTACAGAATCGTGTCGATGGCTACACCTTC. Translation gives CASSHLQNRVDGYTF.

The genes are TRBV29-1 and TRBJ1-1, with 7 bases fitting TRBD1. Trimming took 4 bases from V and 7 from J; bases not matched to a gene: 6. Germline V gene sequence: CDR1 SQVTM, CDR2 ANQGSEA. The CDR3 is made up of 12 amino acids. The CDR3, as DNA: TGCAGCGTTGCAGGGGGTGGGAATGAAGCTTTCTTT. This translates into CSVAGGGNEAFF.

The CDR3 DNA follows: TGTGCCAGCTCCAGCGGGGATGGGACTGAAGCTTTCTTT. Protein: CASSSGDGTEAFF. The chain recombines TRBV18 with TRBJ1-1; the D is unclear. The CDR3 contains 13 residues. Germline-derived CDR1 and CDR2 are KGHSH and LQKENI. The ends were cut back, 6 bases at V and 5 bases at J, with 13 bases in the middle. Drawing the rest from reference TRBV18 and TRBJ1-1, the complete variable domain is NAGVMQNPRHLVRRRGQEARLRCSPMKGHSHVYWYRQLPEEGLKFMVYLQKENIIDESGMPKERFSAEFPKEGPSILRIQQVVRGDSAAYFCASSSGDGTEAFFGQGTRLTVV.

This clone was found a few times. This sample includes further DNA sequences coding for the same CDR3. Here the CDR3 reads CASSLGTVQETQYF. As DNA, the CDR3 is TGCGCCAGCAGCTTAGGGACAGTGCAAGAGACCCAGTACTTC. J is TRBJ2-5 and V is TRBV5-1; 7 bases line up with TRBD1. The CDR3 totals 14 residues. Germline-derived CDR1 and CDR2 are SGHRS and YFSETQ. With V trimmed by 2 bases and J by 2 bases, 3 bases remained unmatched.

The chain couples TRBV5-4 to TRBJ2-7; D may be TRBD2 (5 bases). CDR1 is SGHNT and CDR2 is YYREEE in the germline V gene (reference sequence). CDR3 length equals 14 residues. V gave up 4 bases and J gave up 2 bases, with 13 bases separating them. The CDR3 protein is CASSPGPTTYEQYF. The CDR3 DNA reads as TGTGCCAGCAGCCCCGGACCGACTACCTACGAGCAGTACTTC.

A few counts support this clone. The chain carries TRBV5-4 and TRBJ2-5; 9 nucleotides match TRBD2. V gave up 4 bases and J gave up 0 bases; unmatched junction bases: 10. The CDR3 totals 17 residues. CDR1 and CDR2 (germline): SGHNT, YYREEE (reference sequence). As DNA, the CDR3 is TGTGCCAGCAGCAGCCGGGGCGGGGGGGTCTACCAAGAGACCCAGTACTTC. It translates to CASSSRGGGVYQETQYF. The whole variable domain, filled in from reference TRBV5-4 and TRBJ2-5, reads ETGVTQSPTHLIKTRGQQVTLRCSSQSGHNTVSWYQQALGQGPQFIFQYYREEENGRGNFPPRFSGLQFPNYSSELNVNALELDDSALYLCASSSRGGGVYQETQYFGPGTRLLVL.

About this clone itself: Other DNA sequences from this sample encode an identical CDR3 as well. This chain links TRBV9 with TRBJ1-5, with TRBD1 matching 8 bases. The V gene's germline CDR1 is SGDLS and CDR2 YYNGEE. The length of the CDR3 is 14 residues. V lost 4 bases, J lost 6 bases, and 6 bases stayed unmatched. The CDR3 protein is CASSPGTGGQPQHF. As DNA, the CDR3 is TGTGCCAGCAGCCCAGGGACAGGCGGTCAGCCCCAGCATTTT.

The V gene is TRBV2, the J gene TRBJ1-1, with 10 bases matching TRBD1. V trimming: 6 bases; J trimming: 10 bases; junction bases outside the gene matches: 11. The CDR3 is 14 residues long. Germline loops: CDR1 SNHLY, CDR2 FYNNEI. Here the CDR3 reads CASRVEGTGVGAFF. The CDR3 nucleotides read TGTGCCAGCAGAGTGGAAGGGACAGGGGTGGGAGCTTTCTTT.

The rearrangement links TRBV2 to TRBJ2-1, with D tentatively TRBD1 (8 bases). Trimming left V 10 bases short and J 8 bases short, with 18 bases between. The CDR3 covers 13 residues. Germline-derived CDR1 and CDR2 are SNHLY and FYNNEI. Written as DNA, the CDR3 is TGTGCCACCATCGACAGGGGAGGGGATGAGCAGTTCTTC. This sequence encodes CATIDRGGDEQFF.

The chain carries TRBV19 and TRBJ1-2; possible D gene TRBD1, 5 bases. Germline CDR1 is LNHDA and CDR2 is SQIVND (reference sequence). The CDR3 contains 13 residues. Trimming stripped 7 bases from V and 4 bases from J, with 13 bases between. This chain's CDR3 is CASTAEGIYGYTF. The DNA for the CDR3 is TGTGCCAGTACCGCGGAGGGGATCTATGGCTACACCTTC.

This clone was observed a handful of times. The junction shows a germline mismatch at one end, possibly a read error. The CDR3 bases are TGTGCTAGCAGCTCAACGACAGGGAGCTCCTACAATGAGCAGTTCTTC. It yields the protein CASSSTTGSSYNEQFF. The chain carries TRBV7-7 and TRBJ2-1; 7 bases match TRBD1. CDR1 is SSHAT, CDR2 FNYEAQ, per germline (reference sequence). The CDR3 extends over 16 amino acids.